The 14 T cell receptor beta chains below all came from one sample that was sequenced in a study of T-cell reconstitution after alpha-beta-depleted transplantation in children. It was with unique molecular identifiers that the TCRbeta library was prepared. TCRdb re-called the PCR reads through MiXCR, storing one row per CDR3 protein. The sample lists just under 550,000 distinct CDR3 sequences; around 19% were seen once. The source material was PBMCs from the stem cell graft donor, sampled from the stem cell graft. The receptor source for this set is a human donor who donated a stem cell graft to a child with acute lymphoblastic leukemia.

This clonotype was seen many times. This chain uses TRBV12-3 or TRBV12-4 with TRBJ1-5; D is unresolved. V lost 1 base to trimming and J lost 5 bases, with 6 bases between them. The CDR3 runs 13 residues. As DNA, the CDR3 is TGTGCCAGCAGTTTAGGTTTGTATCAGCCCCAGCATTTT. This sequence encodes CASSLGLYQPQHF.

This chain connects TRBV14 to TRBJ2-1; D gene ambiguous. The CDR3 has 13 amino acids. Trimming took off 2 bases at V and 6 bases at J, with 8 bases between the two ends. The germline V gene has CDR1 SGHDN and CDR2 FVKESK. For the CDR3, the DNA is TGTGCCAGCAGCCAACCGGATGCCAATGAGCAGTTCTTC. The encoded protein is CASSQPDANEQFF.

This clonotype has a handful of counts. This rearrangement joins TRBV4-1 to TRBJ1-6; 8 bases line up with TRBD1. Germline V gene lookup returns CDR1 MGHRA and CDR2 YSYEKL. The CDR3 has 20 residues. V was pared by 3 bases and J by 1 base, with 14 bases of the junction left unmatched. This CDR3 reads CASSQRRAGTGLSYNSPLHF. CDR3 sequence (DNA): TGCGCCAGCAGCCAGCGACGGGCAGGGACAGGCCTTTCCTATAATTCACCCCTCCACTTT.

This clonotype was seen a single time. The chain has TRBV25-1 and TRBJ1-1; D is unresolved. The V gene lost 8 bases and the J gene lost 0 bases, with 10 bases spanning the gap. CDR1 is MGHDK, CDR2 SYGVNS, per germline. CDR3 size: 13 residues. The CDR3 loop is CASGSLLNTEAFF. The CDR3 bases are TGTGCCAGCGGATCACTATTGAACACTGAAGCTTTCTTT.

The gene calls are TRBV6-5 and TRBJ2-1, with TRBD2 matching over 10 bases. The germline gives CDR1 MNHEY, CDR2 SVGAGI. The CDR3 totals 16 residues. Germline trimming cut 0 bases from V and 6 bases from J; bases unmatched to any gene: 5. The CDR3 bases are TGTGCCAGCAGTTACTCGGGACTAGCGCTTGGCAATGAGCAGTTCTTC. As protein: CASSYSGLALGNEQFF.

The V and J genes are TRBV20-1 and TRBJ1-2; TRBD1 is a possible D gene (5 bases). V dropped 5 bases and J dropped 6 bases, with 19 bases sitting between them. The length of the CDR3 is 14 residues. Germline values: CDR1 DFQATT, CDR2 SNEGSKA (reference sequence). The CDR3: CSAPRFGGGHGYTF. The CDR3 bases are TGCAGTGCTCCCCGGTTTGGGGGAGGTCATGGCTACACCTTC.

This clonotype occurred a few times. The CDR3 nucleotides read TGCAGTGCTCACGATTATCAGGGACGCCCTGAAGCTTTCTTT. Translating gives CSAHDYQGRPEAFF. V and J are TRBV20-1 and TRBJ1-1, with D tentatively TRBD1 (5 bases). Germline CDR1 and CDR2: DFQATT and SNEGSKA (reference sequence). The V end was cut by 5 bases, the J end by 6 bases, with 19 bases between. The CDR3 runs 14 residues.

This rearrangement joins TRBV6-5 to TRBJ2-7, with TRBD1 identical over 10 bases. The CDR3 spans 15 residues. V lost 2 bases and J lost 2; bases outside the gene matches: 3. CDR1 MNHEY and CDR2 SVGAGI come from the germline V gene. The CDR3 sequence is CASSYGTGDTYEQYF. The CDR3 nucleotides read TGTGCCAGCAGTTACGGGACAGGGGACACCTACGAGCAGTACTTC.

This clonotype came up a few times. The CDR3 DNA reads TGTGCCAGCAGTTTCTGGACCCCCACAGATACGCAGTATTTT. Its translation: CASSFWTPTDTQYF. The chain recombines TRBV27 with TRBJ2-3; D gene ambiguous. V lost 3 bases to trimming and J lost 2 bases, with 9 bases between them. The CDR3 has 14 amino acids. Germline CDR1 is MNHEY and CDR2 is SMNVEV (reference sequence).

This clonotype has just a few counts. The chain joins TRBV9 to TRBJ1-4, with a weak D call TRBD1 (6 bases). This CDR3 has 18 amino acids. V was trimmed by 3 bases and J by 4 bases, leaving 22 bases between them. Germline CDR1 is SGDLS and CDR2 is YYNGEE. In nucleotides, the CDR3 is TGTGCCAGCAGCGAGAGGCTTTTTTCAGGGGCTAATAATGAAAAACTGTTTTTT. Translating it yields CASSERLFSGANNEKLFF.

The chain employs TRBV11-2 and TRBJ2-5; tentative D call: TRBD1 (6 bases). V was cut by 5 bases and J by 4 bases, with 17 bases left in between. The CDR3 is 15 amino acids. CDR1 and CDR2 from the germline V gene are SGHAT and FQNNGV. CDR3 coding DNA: TGTGCCAGCAGCCGACGTGACAGGAGAGGAGAGACCCAGTACTTC. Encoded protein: CASSRRDRRGETQYF. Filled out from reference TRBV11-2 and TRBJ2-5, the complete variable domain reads EAGVAQSPRYKIIEKRQSVAFWCNPISGHATLYWYQQILGQGPKLLIQFQNNGVVDDSQLPKDRFSAERLKGVDSTLKIQPAKLEDSAVYLCASSRRDRRGETQYFGPGTRLLVL.

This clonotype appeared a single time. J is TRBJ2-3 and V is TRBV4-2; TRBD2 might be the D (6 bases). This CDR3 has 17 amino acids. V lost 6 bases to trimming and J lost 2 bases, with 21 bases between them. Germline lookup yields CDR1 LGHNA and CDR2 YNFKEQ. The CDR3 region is CASRQKFVAEITDTQYF. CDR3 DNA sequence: TGTGCCAGCAGACAAAAATTTGTAGCGGAGATCACAGATACGCAGTATTTT.

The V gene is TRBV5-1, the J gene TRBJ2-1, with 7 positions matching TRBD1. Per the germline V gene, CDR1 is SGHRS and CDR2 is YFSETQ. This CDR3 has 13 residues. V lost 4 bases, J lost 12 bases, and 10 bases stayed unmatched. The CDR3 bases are TGCGCCAGCAGCCCCCTTCCAGGGGGTCGGCAGTTCTTC. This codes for CASSPLPGGRQFF.

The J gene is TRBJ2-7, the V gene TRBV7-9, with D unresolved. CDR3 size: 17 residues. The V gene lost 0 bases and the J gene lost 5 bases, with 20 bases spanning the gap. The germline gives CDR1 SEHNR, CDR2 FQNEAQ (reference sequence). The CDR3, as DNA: TGTGCCAGCAGCTTAGCGAGAGTTTCGGACCGCTCTGACGAGCAGTACTTC. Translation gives CASSLARVSDRSDEQYF.